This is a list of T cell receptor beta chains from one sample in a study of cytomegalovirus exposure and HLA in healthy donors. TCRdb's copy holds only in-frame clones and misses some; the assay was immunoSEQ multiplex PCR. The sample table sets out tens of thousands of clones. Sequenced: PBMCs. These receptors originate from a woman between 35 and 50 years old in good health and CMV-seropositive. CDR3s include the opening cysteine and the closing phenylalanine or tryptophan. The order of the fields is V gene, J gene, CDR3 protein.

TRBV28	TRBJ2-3	CASGDYQEGTDTQYF
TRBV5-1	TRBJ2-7	CASALDAAQKYF
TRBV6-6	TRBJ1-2	CASSYSRDRALSGYTF
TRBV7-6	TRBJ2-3	CASSLEVAGFGTAGPSTDTQYF
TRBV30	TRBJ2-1	CAWSAGTSGSEQFF
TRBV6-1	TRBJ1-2	CASQMGAAPNYGYTF
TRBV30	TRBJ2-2	CAWSAVGELFF
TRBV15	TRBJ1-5	CATSRLQGQPQHF
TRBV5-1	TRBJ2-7	CASSLEGSGRRSGEQYF
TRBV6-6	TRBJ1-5	CASSDSNASNQPQHF
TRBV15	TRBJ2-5	CATSRGGGEGEETQYF
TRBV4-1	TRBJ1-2	CASSLRGAESYGYTF
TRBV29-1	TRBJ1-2	CSVEDRMRDDYGYTF
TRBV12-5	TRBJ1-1	CASGLSLGQGDAEAFF
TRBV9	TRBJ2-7	CASSPTGGPNYEQYF
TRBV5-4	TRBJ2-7	CASSRDTGSDYEQYF
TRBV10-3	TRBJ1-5	CATGTGEQPQHF
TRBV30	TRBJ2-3	CAWSGQGAFTDTQYF
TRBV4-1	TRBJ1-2	CASSQDGGASLDGYTF
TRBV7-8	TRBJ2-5	CASSLSGGETQYF
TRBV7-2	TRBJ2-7	CASGTGTGVNEQYF
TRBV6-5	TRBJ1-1	CASSYTGGHTEAFF
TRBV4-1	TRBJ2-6	CASSQRSTPGQGSGANVLTF
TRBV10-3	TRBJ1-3	CAISRDSLGNTIYF
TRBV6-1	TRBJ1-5	CASSEDGSNQPQHF
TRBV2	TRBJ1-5	CASSGTVPGAGQPQHF
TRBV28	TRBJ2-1	CASSYYNEQFF
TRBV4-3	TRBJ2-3	CASSQDVVSGSDTQYF
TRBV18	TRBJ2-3	CASSRQRVTDTQYF
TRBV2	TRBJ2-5	CASTEAPYQETQYF
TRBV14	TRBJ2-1	CASSQRAGVRSYNEQFF
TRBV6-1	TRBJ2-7	CASARTAPYEQYF
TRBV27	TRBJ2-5	CASSPSPGTQYF
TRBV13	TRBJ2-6	CASSTPSGTGVNGANVLTF
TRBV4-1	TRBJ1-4	CASKTRGLGEKLFF
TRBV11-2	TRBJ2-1	CASSLEGQGYNEQFF
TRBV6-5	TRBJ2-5	CASRETGGQETQYF
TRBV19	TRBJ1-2	CASSIAQGPYGYTF
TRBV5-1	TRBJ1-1	CASSLAQGQGTEAFF
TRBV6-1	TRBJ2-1	CASSEASLARLYNEQFF
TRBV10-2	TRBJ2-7	CASSDRTSGHYEQYF
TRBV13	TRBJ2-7	CASSPGQASYEQYF
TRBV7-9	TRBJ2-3	CASSRTSGTDTQYF
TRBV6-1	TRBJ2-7	CASSESPAQSTYEQYF
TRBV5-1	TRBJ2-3	CASSLSPFTDTQYF